The subject of this entry is one T cell receptor beta chain. The same CDR3 can be traced to other DNA sequences in this sample. TCRdb's copy holds only in-frame clones and misses some; the assay was immunoSEQ multiplex PCR. The repertoire consists of about 220,000 clones, with roughly 90% occurring once and the leading ten covering approximately 2.1%. Per the germline V gene, CDR1 is SGDLS and CDR2 is YYNGEE. V was pared by 2 bases and J by 2 bases, with 0 bases of the junction left unmatched. This CDR3 is 13 amino acids long. The entry originates in a study of blood T cell repertoires in COVID-19. The overall study: T cells, B-cell-depleted T cells, or PBMCs supplied cDNA or gDNA.

The source is a man under 40 who had recovered from COVID-19. The chain recombines TRBV9 with TRBJ2-5, with TRBD1 identical over 7 bases. The source material was peripheral blood. Here the CDR3 DNA reads TGTGCCAGCAGCGTGGGACAGCAAGAGACCCAGTACTTC. Amino acids: CASSVGQQETQYF. Full variable domain (outside the CDR3, taken from reference TRBV9 and TRBJ2-5): DSGVTQTPKHLITATGQRVTLRCSPRSGDLSVYWYQQSLDQGLQFLIQYYNGEERAKGNILERFSAQQFPDLHSELNLSSLELGDSALYFCASSVGQQETQYFGPGTRLLVL.